The 21 T cell receptor beta chains below come from one sample, sequenced in a study of cytotoxic CD8 clonotypes in ibrutinib-treated CLL. Here immunoSEQ multiplex PCR was the method, and the copy in TCRdb shows in-frame clones only, minus some. The sample lists approximately 100,000 clones, roughly 80% occurring once. Specimen: PBMCs, collected after 24 months of ibrutinib treatment. The receptors were gathered from a human donor with chronic lymphocytic leukemia.

This chain links TRBV2 with TRBJ2-7; D is unresolved. CDR3 length equals 13 residues. V was clipped by 4 bases and J by 7 bases, with 14 bases between them. Germline V lookup: CDR1 SNHLY, CDR2 FYNNEI. The DNA of the CDR3 is TGTGCCAGCAGTGGTCATACTACTCGGGAGCAGTACTTC. Its protein is CASSGHTTREQYF.

This clone was seen a few times. In DNA, the CDR3 is TGTGCCAGCAGCTTCCGGGACAGGCGCACTGAAGCTTTCTTT. Protein: CASSFRDRRTEAFF. This chain uses TRBV7-2 with TRBJ1-1; 8 nucleotides align to TRBD1. V lost 3 bases, J lost 4 bases, and 4 bases stayed unmatched. The CDR3 sequence is 14 residues long. Germline V CDR1 and CDR2: SGHTA, FQGNSA.

Only a few counts were recorded for this clone. The chain carries TRBV19 and TRBJ1-1; TRBD1 matches 7 bases. The CDR3 length is 12 residues. Germline lookup yields CDR1 LNHDA and CDR2 SQIVND (reference sequence). Losses at the gene ends were 5 bases for V and 10 bases for J; bases not matched to a gene: 7. The CDR3 spells CASSFMGQRAFF. In nucleotides, the CDR3 is TGTGCCAGTAGTTTCATGGGACAGCGAGCTTTCTTT. Looking up the rest from reference TRBV19 and TRBJ1-1 gives the full variable domain: DGGITQSPKYLFRKEGQNVTLSCEQNLNHDAMYWYRQDPGQGLRLIYYSQIVNDFQKGDIAEGYSVSREKKESFPLTVTSAQKNPTAFYLCASSFMGQRAFFGQGTRLTVV.

This chain connects TRBV6-1 to TRBJ2-5, with TRBD1 matching over 8 bases. The CDR3 is 14 amino acids. Per germline, CDR1 MNHNS and CDR2 SASEGT. Trimming at V came to 3 bases and at J to 5 bases, leaving 5 bases not matched to a gene. The CDR3 DNA reads as TGTGCCAGCAGTGATTTACAGGGGGTCGAGACCCAGTACTTC. It encodes CASSDLQGVETQYF.

DNA for the CDR3: TGTGCCAGCAGCCAACCGGGACTAGCGGGAGGGACCTACGAGCAGTACTTC. Translation gives CASSQPGLAGGTYEQYF. The chain recombines TRBV14 with TRBJ2-7, with 16 bases fitting TRBD2. The CDR3 spans 17 residues. Germline CDR1 reads SGHDN; CDR2 reads FVKESK. The V and J ends lost 2 bases and 2 bases, in that order; junction bases with no gene match: 3.

This chain joins TRBV19 and TRBJ1-1; D possibly corresponds to TRBD1 (5 bases). CDR3 length: 14 amino acids. V was cut by 5 bases and J by 1 base, with 11 bases left in between. Looked up from germline, CDR1 is LNHDA and CDR2 is SQIVND (reference sequence). The CDR3 DNA sequence: TGTGCCAGTAGTCAGGACAACCCGAACACTGAAGCTTTCTTT. It is translated as CASSQDNPNTEAFF.

The chain is built from TRBV9 and TRBJ2-1, with D uncertain. The germline CDR1 and CDR2 sequences are SGDLS and YYNGEE. The CDR3 has 16 residues. The ends were cut back, 0 bases at V and 0 bases at J, with 10 bases in the middle. The CDR3 sequence is CASSVGVVSSYNEQFF. As DNA, the CDR3 is TGTGCCAGCAGCGTAGGCGTCGTTAGCTCCTACAATGAGCAGTTCTTC.

CDR3 sequence (DNA): TGCGCCAGCAGCTTTGGACGAGCAACCCCAGAGACCCAGTACTTC. Translation gives CASSFGRATPETQYF. The chain employs TRBV5-1 and TRBJ2-5; D gene uncertain. From germline, CDR1 is SGHRS and CDR2 YFSETQ. With 2 bases removed from V and 4 bases from J, the gap between germline ends came to 15 bases. This CDR3 is built from 15 residues. Supplemented by reference TRBV5-1 and TRBJ2-5, the full variable domain reads KAGVTQTPRYLIKTRGQQVTLSCSPISGHRSVSWYQQTPGQGLQFLFEYFSETQRNKGNFPGRFSGRQFSNSRSEMNVSTLELGDSALYLCASSFGRATPETQYFGPGTRLLVL.

The chain carries TRBV11-1 and TRBJ2-5, with 8 bases matching TRBD1. The V segment lost 4 bases and the J segment 5 bases; nucleotides outside the gene matches: 6. This CDR3 comprises 14 residues. CDR1 and CDR2 (germline): SGHAT, FQDESV (reference sequence). CDR3 nucleotide sequence: TGTGCCAGCAGCTCGACCACAGGGGGGGAGACCCAGTACTTC. Protein sequence: CASSSTTGGETQYF.

The chain uses TRBV5-1 and TRBJ2-2; a weak D match, TRBD2 (6 bases). This CDR3 has 15 amino acids. Germline loops: CDR1 SGHRS, CDR2 YFSETQ. Between the trimmed V and J ends, which lost 4 bases and 4 bases, there was a span of 14 bases. CDR3 bases: TGCGCCAGCAGCGATCTGACTAGTTCCACCGGGGAGCTGTTTTTT. This sequence encodes CASSDLTSSTGELFF.

The V and J genes are TRBV10-1 and TRBJ2-2, with 11 bases matching TRBD1. J lost 4 bases, V lost 6 bases, and 7 bases had no gene match. Germline CDR1 and CDR2: WNHNN and SYGVQD (reference sequence). The CDR3 extends over 16 amino acids. The CDR3 nucleotides are TGCGCCAGCAGCGTGGGACAGGGGGAATTCACCGGGGAGCTGTTTTTT. Encoded protein: CASSVGQGEFTGELFF.

The chain links TRBV5-1 to TRBJ2-2, with a weak D call TRBD1 (5 bases). Germline V gene data show CDR1 as SGHRS and CDR2 as YFSETQ. V was clipped by 0 bases and J by 6 bases, with 6 bases between them. The CDR3 consists of 13 residues. DNA for the CDR3: TGCGCCAGCAGCTTGGAGGGGCCCGGGGAGCTGTTTTTT. This gives the protein CASSLEGPGELFF. Filled out from reference TRBV5-1 and TRBJ2-2, the complete variable domain reads KAGVTQTPRYLIKTRGQQVTLSCSPISGHRSVSWYQQTPGQGLQFLFEYFSETQRNKGNFPGRFSGRQFSNSRSEMNVSTLELGDSALYLCASSLEGPGELFFGEGSRLTVL.

The gene calls are TRBV4-1 and TRBJ2-1; D is undetermined. The CDR3 is made up of 17 amino acids. Trimming pared 0 bases from V and 0 bases from J, leaving 12 bases between. Germline-derived CDR1 and CDR2 are MGHRA and YSYEKL. CDR3 amino acids: CASSQDGGWDSYNEQFF. CDR3 coding DNA: TGCGCCAGCAGCCAAGATGGCGGTTGGGACTCCTACAATGAGCAGTTCTTC.

The gene calls are TRBV18 and TRBJ2-2; a weak D match, TRBD1 (6 bases). Trimming pared 0 bases from V and 3 bases from J, leaving 20 bases between. The length of the CDR3 is 19 residues. Germline CDR1 KGHSH, CDR2 LQKENI. The CDR3 nucleotides read TGTGCCAGCTCACCACCAGCAGGGGAGTTGGCGACATACACCGGGGAGCTGTTTTTT. It translates to CASSPPAGELATYTGELFF.

This rearrangement joins TRBV28 to TRBJ2-7; tentatively, D is TRBD1 or TRBD2 (5 bases each). Trimming stripped 7 bases from V and 0 bases from J, with 19 bases between. The CDR3 length is 16 residues. CDR1 and CDR2 from the germline V gene are MDHEN and SYDVKM. The CDR3: CASTGVPGRDSYEQYF. DNA of the CDR3: TGTGCCAGCACAGGAGTTCCGGGACGGGACTCCTACGAGCAGTACTTC.

This clone turned up a few times. The rearrangement links TRBV7-3 to TRBJ2-1, with a possible D match to TRBD2 (6 bases). Trimming left V 3 bases short and J 9 bases short, with 9 bases between. The germline V gene encodes CDR1 SGHTA and CDR2 FQGTGA. CDR3 size: 12 residues. CDR3 residues: CASSLGGGEQFF. The CDR3 nucleotides read TGTGCCAGCAGCTTGGGAGGCGGTGAGCAGTTCTTC.

V gene TRBV19 combines with J gene TRBJ1-2; TRBD1 might be the D (5 bases). The V gene's germline CDR1 is LNHDA and CDR2 SQIVND (reference sequence). The CDR3 is 15 amino acids. V lost 7 bases to trimming and J lost 2 bases, with 17 bases between them. The CDR3 nucleotides read TGTGCCAGTACTCTGGGGGGGGTAACGAACTATGGCTACACCTTC. Translated, it gives CASTLGGVTNYGYTF.

The table lists this clone with a count of one. The V gene is TRBV6-1, the J gene TRBJ2-1; 8 nucleotides agree with TRBD1. CDR1 is MNHNS and CDR2 is SASEGT in the germline V gene. The CDR3 spans 14 residues. J lost 6 bases, V lost 7 bases, and 8 bases had no gene match. The CDR3 region is CASIFRGLGNEQFF. CDR3 in DNA: TGTGCCAGCATCTTCAGGGGGCTTGGCAATGAGCAGTTCTTC.

The rearrangement links TRBV10-3 to TRBJ2-7; D not resolved. This CDR3 contains 14 residues. Between the trimmed V and J ends, which lost 0 bases and 2 bases, there was a span of 8 bases. Germline assignment: CDR1 ENHRY and CDR2 SYGVKD. In DNA, the CDR3 is TGTGCCATCAGTGAGTCGAGAGCCACCTACGAGCAGTACTTC. Translation: CAISESRATYEQYF.

The chain uses TRBV4-1 and TRBJ2-5, with D perhaps matching TRBD2 (5 bases). This CDR3 has 16 residues. The V gene lost 0 bases and the J gene lost 1 base, with 12 bases spanning the gap. Germline-derived CDR1 and CDR2 are MGHRA and YSYEKL. The CDR3: CASSQELRTGQETQYF. The CDR3 DNA reads TGCGCCAGCAGCCAAGAGTTGCGGACTGGCCAAGAGACCCAGTACTTC.

The rearrangement links TRBV28 to TRBJ1-2; D possibly corresponds to TRBD1 (5 bases). The CDR3 totals 14 residues. Looked up from germline, CDR1 is MDHEN and CDR2 is SYDVKM. Trimming removed 8 bases at V and 4 bases at J, with 17 bases between. The DNA of the CDR3 is TGTGCCAGCTCTATCGGGCAGGGAAGCTATGGCTACACCTTC. This translates into CASSIGQGSYGYTF.